This entry is about one T cell receptor beta chain. The data originate from a study of blood T cell repertoires in COVID-19. Study-level information: Some COVID-19 samples were acute and others convalescent; all came from the United States, Italy and Spain. Sources were T cells, B-cell-depleted T cells, or PBMCs; the material itself was cDNA or gDNA.

Authors' processing steps: Estimation of nucleated cell counts relied on the amplification of reference gene primers. Repertoires were generated with immunoSEQ multiplex PCR, while TCRdb's copy carries only in-frame clones and drops some. That table gives V, J and clone size, and the DNA gave D and trimming. This table holds fewer than 300,000 clones, 83% found once. Germline assignment: CDR1 MNHEY and CDR2 SVGAGI. The length of the CDR3 is 15 residues. The V gene lost 0 bases and the J gene lost 4 bases, with 13 bases spanning the gap. The source of this sequence is a woman in her fifties or sixties who had recovered from COVID-19. V is TRBV6-5 and J is TRBJ2-7, with D possibly being TRBD2 (5 bases). What was sequenced was peripheral blood. CDR3 amino acids: CASSYSIASGYEQYF. CDR3 in DNA: TGTGCCAGCAGTTACTCGATAGCCAGCGGATACGAGCAGTACTTC.